This T cell receptor beta chain was profiled in a study of molecular identifiers for immune sequencing clone quantification. The CDR3 totals 16 residues. Germline assignment: CDR1 MNHEY and CDR2 SMNVEV (reference sequence). The V and J ends lost 5 bases and 3 bases, in that order; junction bases with no gene match: 7. Methods described previously were used for bulk TCR libraries, and listed TCR primers were applied. From the PCR reads, TCRdb called clonotypes with MiXCR, one entry per CDR3 protein. The sample holds 350,000 or so distinct CDR3 sequences, 20% to 25% seen once. The authors gated naive CD8 T cells as CD8+CD4-CCR7+CD45RA+ for sorting. This clonotype was seen a handful of times.

The J gene is TRBJ2-3, the V gene TRBV27, with TRBD2 identical over 11 bases. The receptor was derived from a human donor in good health. Some libraries in this study had Jurkat cell RNA spiked in. Sequencing input: naive CD8+ T cells from blood, with Jurkat cell RNA spiked in. Described subset: FACS-sorted CD8+CD4-CCR7+CD45RA+ naive T cells. The CDR3 nucleotides are TGTGCCAGCAGTCCCGATTGGACTAGCGGGACAGATACGCAGTATTTT. This codes for CASSPDWTSGTDTQYF.